One sample yielded the 5 T cell receptor beta chains listed below, sequenced in a study of cytomegalovirus exposure and HLA in healthy donors. The PCR employed 60 Vbeta primers together with 13 Jbeta primers. Clones were sequenced by immunoSEQ multiplex PCR, and TCRdb holds only the in-frame ones, with some missing. The sample yields about 160,000 clones, over 80% seen once. The sequenced material came from PBMCs. The receptor source for this set is a man aged 50-60 years in good health and CMV-seropositive.

The chain recombines TRBV19 with TRBJ2-1, with 12 bases matching TRBD2. This CDR3 region has 17 residues. Germline values: CDR1 LNHDA, CDR2 SQIVND (reference sequence). The junction had 8 bases not matched to a gene; V was cut back by 4 bases and J by 4 bases. The CDR3 loop reads CASSTRLAGVSYNEQFF. The CDR3 coding sequence is TGTGCCAGTAGTACCCGACTAGCGGGGGTGTCATACAATGAGCAGTTCTTC.

This clone was observed a single time. J is TRBJ2-7 and V is TRBV2; D possibly corresponds to TRBD2 (6 bases). The length of the CDR3 is 15 residues. Germline V CDR1 and CDR2: SNHLY, FYNNEI. V gave up 0 bases and J gave up 3 bases, with 12 bases separating them. CDR3 sequence reads: CASSEASGGYYEQYF. CDR3 coding DNA: TGTGCCAGCAGTGAAGCTAGTGGGGGGTACTACGAGCAGTACTTC.

The chain employs TRBV6-6 and TRBJ2-3, with D possibly matching TRBD1 (6 bases). With 7 bases removed from V and 11 bases from J, the gap between germline ends came to 25 bases. Germline V gene lookup returns CDR1 MNHNY and CDR2 SVGAGI (reference sequence). This CDR3 region has 15 residues. The CDR3 here is CASNTGTTGINGQYF. For the CDR3, the DNA is TGTGCCAGCAATACCGGGACAACAGGGATTAATGGGCAGTATTTT.

The chain couples TRBV5-1 to TRBJ2-3; a weak D match, TRBD1 (8 bases). V lost 7 bases, J lost 5 bases, and 23 bases lay in between. The CDR3 consists of 16 residues. Germline loops: CDR1 SGHRS, CDR2 YFSETQ. The CDR3 sequence: CASHRGGAGGIDTQYF. The CDR3 nucleotides read TGCGCCAGCCACCGTGGGGGGGCAGGGGGCATAGATACGCAGTATTTT. The whole variable domain, filled in from reference TRBV5-1 and TRBJ2-3, reads KAGVTQTPRYLIKTRGQQVTLSCSPISGHRSVSWYQQTPGQGLQFLFEYFSETQRNKGNFPGRFSGRQFSNSRSEMNVSTLELGDSALYLCASHRGGAGGIDTQYFGPGTRLTVL.

This sequence joins TRBV30 and TRBJ1-4; D ambiguous. Germline V gene lookup returns CDR1 GTSNPN and CDR2 SVGIG (reference sequence). V was clipped by 5 bases and J by 4 bases, with 20 bases between them. The CDR3 has 16 residues. CDR3 bases: TGTGCCTGGGGACTAGAGACGCCCCGTTTTAATGAAAAACTGTTTTTT. Protein sequence: CAWGLETPRFNEKLFF.